This passage covers 31 T cell receptor beta chains from one sample sequenced in a study of shared clonotypes between healthy human individuals. The table came from immunoSEQ multiplex PCR; TCRdb's copy has only in-frame clones and leaves some out. The sample has 600,000 to 800,000 clones; roughly 72% are singletons. Input material: memory CD4+ T cells sorted from blood. Documented subset: CD45RA-negative fraction. The receptor source for this set is a woman aged 30 to 39 in good health.

The rearrangement joins TRBV6-5 to TRBJ2-7, with 7 bases lining up with TRBD2. The J segment lost 3 bases and the V segment lost 10 bases, leaving 9 bases of the junction unmatched. The germline CDR1 and CDR2 sequences are MNHEY and SVGAGI. This CDR3 contains 13 residues. The CDR3 DNA reads TGTGCCACCGCAAGCGGGATCGACTACGAGCAGTACTTC. It yields the protein CATASGIDYEQYF.

The chain employs TRBV19 and TRBJ1-5, with 7 positions matching TRBD1. From germline, CDR1 is LNHDA and CDR2 SQIVND (reference sequence). CDR3 length equals 13 residues. Trimming took 11 bases from V and 2 from J; bases not matched to a gene: 6. The CDR3, as DNA: TGTGCCGGGGGAGGGGGCGGCAATCAGCCCCAGCATTTT. Translation: CAGGGGGNQPQHF.

Concerning this clone itself: The sample has other DNA sequences that encode this CDR3 too. The chain has TRBV6-1 and TRBJ1-1; tentatively, D is TRBD1 (6 bases). The CDR3 has 13 amino acids. Germline values: CDR1 MNHNS, CDR2 SASEGT. V was shortened by 3 bases and J by 5 bases, with 10 bases between the two germline ends. The CDR3, as DNA: TGTGCCAGCAGTGAGCTGCAGGGGACTGAAGCTTTCTTT. Residues: CASSELQGTEAFF.

The chain employs TRBV29-1 and TRBJ2-1; TRBD1 might be the D (5 bases). The CDR3 totals 9 residues. With 4 bases removed from V and 15 bases from J, the gap between germline ends came to 10 bases. Germline loops: CDR1 SQVTM, CDR2 ANQGSEA. CDR3 nucleotide sequence: TGCAGCGTTGGGTCAGGGCGGTTCTTC. It is translated as CSVGSGRFF.

The chain is built from TRBV11-2 and TRBJ2-3; no clear D gene. The CDR3 runs 14 residues. Germline V gives CDR1 SGHAT, CDR2 FQNNGV. Trimming took 5 bases from V and 0 from J, leaving 9 bases between them. The CDR3 bases are TGTGCCAGCAGCCAACAGAGGAGCACAGATACGCAGTATTTT. Encoded protein: CASSQQRSTDTQYF.

The chain joins TRBV28 to TRBJ2-5; 11 bases fit TRBD2. The CDR3 contains 17 residues. Germline V gene sequence: CDR1 MDHEN, CDR2 SYDVKM. V gave up 6 bases and J gave up 2 bases; unmatched junction bases: 11. The chain's CDR3 is CASSHRTSGLGQETQYF. The CDR3 DNA follows: TGTGCCAGCAGCCACCGGACTAGCGGGTTGGGTCAAGAGACCCAGTACTTC.

The chain recombines TRBV11-2 with TRBJ2-1, with no clear D. Germline lookup yields CDR1 SGHAT and CDR2 FQNNGV. CDR3 length equals 15 residues. V dropped 0 bases and J dropped 7 bases, with 13 bases sitting between them. The CDR3 protein is CASSLELPGTNEQFF. The CDR3 bases are TGTGCCAGCAGCTTAGAACTACCAGGCACGAATGAGCAGTTCTTC.

The genes are TRBV7-9 and TRBJ1-2; TRBD1 matches at 9 bases. Germline trimming cut 3 bases from V and 7 bases from J; bases unmatched to any gene: 3. The length of the CDR3 is 13 residues. Germline V gene lookup returns CDR1 SEHNR and CDR2 FQNEAQ (reference sequence). As DNA, the CDR3 is TGTGCCAGCAGCTTTGAGACAGGGGGTGGCTACACCTTC. Translating gives CASSFETGGGYTF.

The chain joins TRBV6-1 to TRBJ2-7, with D maybe TRBD1 (5 bases). This CDR3 spans 14 amino acids. The germline CDR1 and CDR2 sequences are MNHNS and SASEGT. V lost 5 bases and J 6 bases, leaving 17 bases between the germline ends. CDR3: CASSINPTDREQYF. The CDR3 DNA is TGTGCCAGCAGTATTAATCCGACAGATCGCGAGCAGTACTTC.

The V call is TRBV13, the J call TRBJ2-3; possibly TRBD2 for D (5 bases). The CDR3 spans 15 residues. Trimming left V 10 bases short and J 2 bases short, with 19 bases between. Germline V gene lookup returns CDR1 PRHDT and CDR2 FYEKMQ (reference sequence). The CDR3 loop reads CATPRSADLTDTQYF. CDR3 DNA sequence: TGTGCCACCCCCCGTTCAGCGGACCTCACAGATACGCAGTATTTT. The full variable domain, its missing parts supplied by reference TRBV13 and TRBJ2-3, is AAGVIQSPRHLIKEKRETATLKCYPIPRHDTVYWYQQGPGQDPQFLISFYEKMQSDKGSIPDRFSAQQFSDYHSELNMSSLELGDSALYFCATPRSADLTDTQYFGPGTRLTVL.

For the CDR3, the DNA is TGTGCCAGCAGCTTCTCCGGGGCGGCTGAGACCCAGTACTTC. The encoded protein is CASSFSGAAETQYF. The J gene is TRBJ2-5, the V gene TRBV7-8, with D tentatively TRBD1 or TRBD2 (5 bases each). The V gene's germline CDR1 is SGHVS and CDR2 FQNEAQ. Trimming pared 3 bases from V and 5 bases from J, leaving 13 bases between. This CDR3 is 14 amino acids long.

The rearrangement links TRBV11-2 to TRBJ2-7, with a weak D call TRBD2 (6 bases). CDR1 is SGHAT, CDR2 FQNNGV, per germline. With 5 bases removed from V and 0 bases from J, the gap between germline ends came to 14 bases. The CDR3 loop spans 15 amino acids. The CDR3 coding sequence is TGTGCCAGCAGCCTCGGCGGGAAGAGCTCCTACGAGCAGTACTTC. This translates into CASSLGGKSSYEQYF. Looking up the rest from reference TRBV11-2 and TRBJ2-7 gives the full variable domain: EAGVAQSPRYKIIEKRQSVAFWCNPISGHATLYWYQQILGQGPKLLIQFQNNGVVDDSQLPKDRFSAERLKGVDSTLKIQPAKLEDSAVYLCASSLGGKSSYEQYFGPGTRLTVT.

This chain links TRBV5-8 with TRBJ1-4, with TRBD1 identical over 8 bases. CDR1 is SGHTS, CDR2 YDEGEE, per germline. The CDR3 is 16 residues long. V shed 4 bases and J 5 bases; nucleotides not matched to a gene: 10. CDR3 region: CASSLSGTGGNEKLFF. Written as DNA, the CDR3 is TGTGCCAGCAGCCTCAGCGGGACAGGTGGGAATGAAAAACTGTTTTTT. The entire variable domain, with the rest obtained from reference TRBV5-8 and TRBJ1-4, is as follows: EAGVTQSPTHLIKTRGQQATLRCSPISGHTSVYWYQQALGLGLQFLLWYDEGEERNRGNFPPRFSGRQFPNYSSELNVNALELEDSALYLCASSLSGTGGNEKLFFGSGTQLSVL.

This rearrangement joins TRBV5-1 to TRBJ2-1; the match to TRBD2 covers 10 bases. Germline CDR1 SGHRS, CDR2 YFSETQ. Unmatched junction bases numbered 3, after V lost 0 bases and J lost 6 bases. The CDR3 has 15 amino acids. DNA for the CDR3: TGCGCCAGCAGCTTGGCACTAGCGGGACTCAATGAGCAGTTCTTC. Translating gives CASSLALAGLNEQFF.

V is TRBV7-2 and J is TRBJ1-5; D is unresolved. Trimming pared 5 bases from V and 3 bases from J, leaving 8 bases between. The CDR3 contains 13 residues. Germline values: CDR1 SGHTA, CDR2 FQGNSA. The CDR3 loop reads CASSRSDNQPQHF. CDR3 coding DNA: TGTGCCAGCAGCAGATCAGACAATCAGCCCCAGCATTTT.

The gene calls are TRBV7-3 and TRBJ2-7; 12 bases match TRBD2. Looked up from germline, CDR1 is SGHTA and CDR2 is FQGTGA. The CDR3 spans 16 residues. Trimming at V came to 3 bases and at J to 4 bases, leaving 7 bases not matched to a gene. The CDR3 spells CASSFSPTSGRYEQYF. In nucleotides, the CDR3 is TGTGCCAGCAGCTTCTCCCCCACTAGCGGGAGGTACGAGCAGTACTTC.

The rearrangement uses TRBV7-6 and TRBJ2-7; 9 nucleotides agree with TRBD1. Germline assignment: CDR1 SGHVS and CDR2 FNYEAQ. Trimming cost V 5 bases and J 6 bases; bases outside gene matches: 17. The CDR3 is made up of 17 amino acids. The CDR3 loop reads CASSEYREVGQGTEQYF. The CDR3 DNA follows: TGTGCCAGCAGCGAATATCGAGAGGTCGGACAGGGGACCGAGCAGTACTTC. The full variable domain, its missing parts supplied by reference TRBV7-6 and TRBJ2-7, is GAGVSQSPRYKVTKRGQDVALRCDPISGHVSLYWYRQALGQGPEFLTYFNYEAQQDKSGLPNDRFSAERPEGSISTLTIQRTEQRDSAMYRCASSEYREVGQGTEQYFGPGTRLTVT.

This clone came up once. J is TRBJ2-1 and V is TRBV11-1; TRBD2 agrees at 8 bases. The CDR3 length is 18 residues. After removal of 8 bases from V and 12 bases from J, the junction contained 27 bases not matched to a gene. CDR1 SGHAT and CDR2 FQDESV come from the germline V gene (reference sequence). The CDR3 DNA reads TGTGCCAGCGATGCTGGGGTGGTAGCGGGAACTCTTCCTCAGGGGCAGTTCTTC. Residues: CASDAGVVAGTLPQGQFF.

V is TRBV28 and J is TRBJ2-7; 12 nucleotides line up with TRBD2. Germline values: CDR1 MDHEN, CDR2 SYDVKM. J gave up 7 bases and V 6 bases, and 13 bases lay outside the gene matches. This CDR3 comprises 16 residues. The CDR3 here is CASRSHQTSGRGEQYF. Here the CDR3 DNA reads TGTGCCAGCAGGTCGCACCAGACTAGCGGGAGAGGTGAGCAGTACTTC.

J is TRBJ2-7 and V is TRBV15, with TRBD2 matching 7 bases. V trimming: 0 bases; J trimming: 3 bases; junction bases outside the gene matches: 11. This CDR3 spans 17 amino acids. Looked up from germline, CDR1 is LNHNV and CDR2 is YYDKDF (reference sequence). The CDR3 protein is CATSRDKGTGLVYEQYF. CDR3 bases: TGTGCCACCAGCAGAGATAAAGGTACAGGACTAGTCTACGAGCAGTACTTC. Combining the CDR3 with reference TRBV15 and TRBJ2-7 gives the whole variable domain DAMVIQNPRYQVTQFGKPVTLSCSQTLNHNVMYWYQQKSSQAPKLLFHYYDKDFNNEADTPDNFQSRRPNTSFCFLDIRSPGLGDTAMYLCATSRDKGTGLVYEQYFGPGTRLTVT.

The rearrangement joins TRBV6-5 to TRBJ2-3; D unclear. V was cut by 9 bases and J by 2 bases, with 12 bases left in between. This CDR3 is built from 13 residues. CDR1 is MNHEY and CDR2 is SVGAGI in the germline V gene. CDR3 in DNA: TGTGCCAGTCAAGTGGGAAACACAGATACGCAGTATTTT. As protein: CASQVGNTDTQYF.

This clone was seen a few times. The chain employs TRBV2 and TRBJ2-5, with 8 bases fitting TRBD1. There are 15 residues in the CDR3. V trimming: 6 bases; J trimming: 4 bases; junction bases outside the gene matches: 10. Germline CDR1 SNHLY, CDR2 FYNNEI. The CDR3 here is CASSYLTGVGETQYF. In nucleotides, the CDR3 is TGTGCCAGCAGCTATCTGACAGGGGTCGGAGAGACCCAGTACTTC.

V gene TRBV25-1 combines with J gene TRBJ1-4; 8 bases are a match to TRBD1. The junction had 12 bases not matched to a gene; V was cut back by 8 bases and J by 10 bases. This CDR3 is built from 14 residues. Germline lookup yields CDR1 MGHDK and CDR2 SYGVNS. This CDR3 reads CASGPGTGRSKLFF. The DNA for the CDR3 is TGTGCCAGCGGACCCGGGACAGGTCGATCAAAACTGTTTTTT.

The chain is built from TRBV28 and TRBJ2-7; weak D call: TRBD1 (6 bases). This CDR3 has 13 amino acids. Germline CDR1 and CDR2: MDHEN and SYDVKM. Trimming left V 6 bases short and J 4 bases short, with 13 bases between. The CDR3 is CASSPGHLYEQYF. CDR3 sequence (DNA): TGTGCCAGCAGCCCGGGACACCTATACGAGCAGTACTTC.

The chain employs TRBV5-1 and TRBJ2-1; D might be TRBD1 (6 bases). The CDR3 length is 15 residues. The V end was cut by 3 bases, the J end by 3 bases, with 13 bases between. The germline V gene has CDR1 SGHRS and CDR2 YFSETQ. The CDR3 bases are TGCGCCAGCAGCTCGGACAGTTCCCACTACAATGAGCAGTTCTTC. Translating it yields CASSSDSSHYNEQFF.

The V and J genes are TRBV7-3 and TRBJ2-3, with 10 bases fitting TRBD2. The CDR3 totals 13 residues. Germline V gene lookup returns CDR1 SGHTA and CDR2 FQGTGA. V was pared by 5 bases and J by 6 bases, with 2 bases of the junction left unmatched. The CDR3 reads CASSLAGVDTQYF. In nucleotides, the CDR3 is TGTGCCAGCAGCCTAGCGGGAGTCGATACGCAGTATTTT.

V and J are TRBV27 and TRBJ1-2; 7 bases fit TRBD1. The CDR3 has 13 amino acids. Germline lookup yields CDR1 MNHEY and CDR2 SMNVEV (reference sequence). V lost 4 bases to trimming and J lost 4 bases; unmatched junction nucleotides: 3. This CDR3 reads CASSSRQGYGYTF. The CDR3 DNA sequence: TGTGCCAGCAGTTCCAGACAGGGCTATGGCTACACCTTC.

The chain uses TRBV28 and TRBJ1-5; D is unclear. CDR3 length: 13 residues. Germline V gene sequence: CDR1 MDHEN, CDR2 SYDVKM. V was trimmed by 6 bases and J by 7 bases, leaving 13 bases between them. CDR3 protein: CASSLSPSQPQHF. CDR3 DNA: TGTGCCAGCAGCCTATCCCCCAGCCAGCCCCAGCATTTT.

V is TRBV5-6 and J is TRBJ1-4, with D tentatively TRBD1 (6 bases). This CDR3 has 15 residues. Germline V gene sequence: CDR1 SGHDT, CDR2 YYEEEE. Trimming took 3 bases from V and 4 from J, leaving 13 bases between them. The CDR3 region is CASSSRDIYNEKLFF. CDR3 coding DNA: TGTGCCAGCAGCTCGCGGGACATCTATAATGAAAAACTGTTTTTT.

With respect to this clone: Within the sample, other DNA sequences also encode this same CDR3. The V call is TRBV5-1, the J call TRBJ2-7, with 12 bases identical to TRBD2. V shed 4 bases, J shed 7 bases, and the junction held 6 bases outside the gene matches. The CDR3 length is 14 residues. Germline loops: CDR1 SGHRS, CDR2 YFSETQ. In nucleotides, the CDR3 is TGCGCCAGCAGCAGCGGGACTAGCGGGTTGGAGCAGTACTTC. This gives the protein CASSSGTSGLEQYF.

The chain employs TRBV7-2 and TRBJ2-1; D is uncertain. Germline-derived CDR1 and CDR2 are SGHTA and FQGNSA. The V end was cut by 1 base, the J end by 0 bases, with 10 bases between. The CDR3 has 16 residues. The CDR3, as DNA: TGTGCCAGCAGCTTAGGGCTGAGCTTCTCCTACAATGAGCAGTTCTTC. Translated, it gives CASSLGLSFSYNEQFF. Supplemented by reference TRBV7-2 and TRBJ2-1, the full variable domain reads GAGVSQSPSNKVTEKGKDVELRCDPISGHTALYWYRQSLGQGLEFLIYFQGNSAPDKSGLPSDRFSAERTGGSVSTLTIQRTQQEDSAVYLCASSLGLSFSYNEQFFGPGTRLTVL.